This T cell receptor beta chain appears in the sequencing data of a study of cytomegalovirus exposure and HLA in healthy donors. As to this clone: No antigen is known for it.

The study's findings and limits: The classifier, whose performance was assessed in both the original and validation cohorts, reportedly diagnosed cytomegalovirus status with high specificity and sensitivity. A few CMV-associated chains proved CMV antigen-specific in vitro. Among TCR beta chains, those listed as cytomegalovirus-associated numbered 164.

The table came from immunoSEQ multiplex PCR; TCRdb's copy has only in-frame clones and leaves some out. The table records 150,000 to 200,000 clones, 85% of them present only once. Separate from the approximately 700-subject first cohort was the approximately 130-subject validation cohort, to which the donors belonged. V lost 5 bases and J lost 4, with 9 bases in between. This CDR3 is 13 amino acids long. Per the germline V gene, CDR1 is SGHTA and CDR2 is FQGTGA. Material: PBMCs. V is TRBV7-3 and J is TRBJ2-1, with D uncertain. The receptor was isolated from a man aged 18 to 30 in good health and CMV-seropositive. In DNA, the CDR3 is TGTGCCAGCAGCAACGACTCGTACAATGAGCAGTTCTTC. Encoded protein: CASSNDSYNEQFF. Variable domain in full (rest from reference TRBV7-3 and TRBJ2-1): GAGVSQTPSNKVTEKGKYVELRCDPISGHTALYWYRQSLGQGPEFLIYFQGTGAADDSGLPNDRFFAVRPEGSVSTLKIQRTERGDSAVYLCASSNDSYNEQFFGPGTRLTVL.